A selection of T cell receptor beta chains follows, all from one sample in a study of OX40 agonist ivuxolimab in advanced cancers. This table comes from immunoSEQ multiplex PCR, and its TCRdb copy is limited to in-frame clones, with some not included. The sample records 80,000 to 95,000 clones, around 84% being singletons. The sample here was CD4+ or CD8+ T cells sorted from blood, taken in a trial of the OX40 agonist ivuxolimab. These receptors came from an adult with an advanced solid tumor such as melanoma, head and neck, liver or kidney cancer. The CDR3 runs from the conserved cysteine through the conserved F or W. D genes are given only for firm matches. Clone size appears in some rows only: once, few, many, or a class for an expanded clone.

clone size	V gene	D gene	J gene	CDR3 protein	CDR3 DNA
NA	TRBV2	NA	TRBJ1-1	CASSESRQPLGTEAFF	TGTGCCAGCAGTGAAAGTCGCCAGCCCCTGGGCACTGAAGCTTTCTTT
NA	TRBV14	TRBD1	TRBJ1-6	CASQGQFNSPLHF	TGTGCCAGCCAGGGACAGTTCAATTCACCCCTCCACTTT
NA	TRBV9	NA	TRBJ1-4	CASSLALGTNEKLFF	TGTGCCAGCAGCCTGGCCCTGGGAACTAATGAAAAACTGTTTTTT
NA	TRBV28	NA	TRBJ2-1	CASSLWASSYNEQFF	TGTGCCAGCAGTTTATGGGCGAGCTCCTACAATGAGCAGTTCTTC
NA	TRBV9	NA	TRBJ2-7	CASSSHGDRTYEQYF	TGTGCCAGCAGCTCCCATGGAGACAGGACCTACGAGCAGTACTTC
NA	TRBV28	TRBD2	TRBJ2-1	CASSPGLAGAYNEQFF	TGTGCCAGCAGTCCAGGACTAGCGGGGGCTTACAATGAGCAGTTCTTC
NA	TRBV5-1	TRBD1	TRBJ2-5	CASGFGTGRETQYF	TGCGCCAGCGGCTTCGGGACAGGTAGAGAGACCCAGTACTTC
NA	TRBV7-9	NA	TRBJ2-1	CASSWAGLYNEQFF	TGTGCCAGCAGCTGGGCGGGGCTTTACAATGAGCAGTTCTTC
once	TRBV6-6	NA	TRBJ1-6	CASRDRSGSPLHF	TGTGCCAGCAGGGACCGGAGCGGTTCACCCCTCCACTTT
NA	TRBV5-4	NA	TRBJ1-5	CASSLSGPNQPQHF	TGTGCCAGCAGCCTGAGCGGACCCAATCAGCCCCAGCATTTT
NA	TRBV19	NA	TRBJ2-5	CASSSLYRETQYF	TGTGCCAGTAGTAGCCTTTACCGGGAGACCCAGTACTTC
NA	TRBV7-2	NA	TRBJ1-2	CASSIPLGRHYGYTF	TGTGCCAGCAGCATACCATTGGGGCGACACTATGGCTACACCTTC
NA	TRBV5-4	TRBD1	TRBJ2-1	CASSPPGQGAYEQFF	TGTGCCAGCAGCCCCCCGGGACAGGGGGCGTATGAGCAGTTCTTC
NA	TRBV27	NA	TRBJ1-2	CASSLYGPGYYGYTF	TGTGCCAGCAGTTTATACGGGCCAGGCTATTATGGCTACACCTTC
NA	TRBV7-3	TRBD2	TRBJ2-1	CASSLSLSGGAYNEQFF	TGTGCCAGCAGCTTAAGTCTAAGCGGGGGGGCATACAATGAGCAGTTCTTC
NA	TRBV20-1	NA	TRBJ2-5	CSARPQETQYF	TGCAGTGCTAGACCACAAGAGACCCAGTACTTC
NA	TRBV4-2	NA	TRBJ2-3	CASSQDARDTDTQYF	TGTGCCAGCAGCCAAGATGCTAGGGACACAGATACGCAGTATTTT
NA	TRBV5-1	TRBD1	TRBJ1-1	CASSLGAGGNQYTEAFF	TGCGCCAGCAGCTTGGGGGCAGGGGGCAATCAGTACACTGAAGCTTTCTTT
NA	TRBV7-3	NA	TRBJ2-4	CASSIRQGGIQYF	TGTGCCAGCAGCATCCGACAGGGAGGGATTCAGTACTTC
NA	TRBV5-4	NA	TRBJ2-2	CASSLGPNRPNTGELFF	TGTGCCAGCAGCTTGGGACCGAACCGCCCGAACACCGGGGAGCTGTTTTTT
NA	TRBV15	NA	TRBJ1-2	CATSRDAGGFYGYTF	TGTGCCACCAGCAGAGATGCGGGGGGCTTCTATGGCTACACCTTC
NA	TRBV28	NA	TRBJ1-4	CASILNEKLFF	TGTGCCAGCATTCTTAATGAAAAACTGTTTTTT
NA	TRBV5-8	NA	TRBJ2-7	CASSRLSYEQYF	TGTGCCAGCAGCAGGCTCTCCTACGAGCAGTACTTC
NA	TRBV6-6	NA	TRBJ1-2	CASSRDSPFGYTF	TGTGCCAGCAGTCGCGACAGCCCCTTTGGCTACACCTTC
few	TRBV4-1	TRBD2	TRBJ2-2	CASSQGSGGYTGELFF	TGCGCCAGCAGCCAAGGATCGGGAGGGTACACCGGGGAGCTGTTTTTT
NA	TRBV30	NA	TRBJ1-1	CALAVINTEAFF	TGTGCCTTAGCAGTGATTAACACTGAAGCTTTCTTT
few	TRBV6-1	NA	TRBJ1-1	CASSEHNTEAFF	TGTGCCAGCAGTGAACACAACACTGAAGCTTTCTTT
once	TRBV9	NA	TRBJ1-2	CASSVVGAGGRDGYTF	TGTGCCAGCAGCGTAGTCGGGGCCGGGGGGCGCGACGGCTACACCTTC